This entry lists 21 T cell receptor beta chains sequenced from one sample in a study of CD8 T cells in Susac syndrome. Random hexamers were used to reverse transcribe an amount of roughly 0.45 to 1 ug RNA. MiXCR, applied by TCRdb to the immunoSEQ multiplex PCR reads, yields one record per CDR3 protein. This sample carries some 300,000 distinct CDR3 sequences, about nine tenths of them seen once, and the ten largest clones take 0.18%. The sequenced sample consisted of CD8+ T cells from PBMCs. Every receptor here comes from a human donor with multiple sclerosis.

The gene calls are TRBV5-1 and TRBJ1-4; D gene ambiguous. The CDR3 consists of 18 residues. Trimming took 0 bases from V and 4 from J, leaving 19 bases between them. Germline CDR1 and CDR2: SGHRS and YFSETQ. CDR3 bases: TGCGCCAGCAGCTTGGATAGCCGAGTTTGGGCCATTAATGAAAAACTGTTTTTT. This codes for CASSLDSRVWAINEKLFF.

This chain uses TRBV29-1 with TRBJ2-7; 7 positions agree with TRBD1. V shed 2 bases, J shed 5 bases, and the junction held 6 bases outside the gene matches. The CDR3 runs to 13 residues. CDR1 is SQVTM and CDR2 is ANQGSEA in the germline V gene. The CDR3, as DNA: TGCAGCGTTGAAAGGCAGGGGGTCCACGAGCAGTACTTC. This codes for CSVERQGVHEQYF.

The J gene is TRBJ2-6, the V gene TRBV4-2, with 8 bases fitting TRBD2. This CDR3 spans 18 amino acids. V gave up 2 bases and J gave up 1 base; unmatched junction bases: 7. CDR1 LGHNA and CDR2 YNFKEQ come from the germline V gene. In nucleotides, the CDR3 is TGTGCCAGCAGCCAACACGGGGGGGCCTTATCTGGGGCCAACGTCCTGACTTTC. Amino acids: CASSQHGGALSGANVLTF.

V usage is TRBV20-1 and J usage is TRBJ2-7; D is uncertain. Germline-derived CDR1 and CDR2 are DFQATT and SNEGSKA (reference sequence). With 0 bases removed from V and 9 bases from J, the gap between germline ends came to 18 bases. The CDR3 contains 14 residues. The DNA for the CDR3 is TGCAGTGCTAGAGATCATGTAGGGTTGCGTATGCAGTACTTC. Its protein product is CSARDHVGLRMQYF.

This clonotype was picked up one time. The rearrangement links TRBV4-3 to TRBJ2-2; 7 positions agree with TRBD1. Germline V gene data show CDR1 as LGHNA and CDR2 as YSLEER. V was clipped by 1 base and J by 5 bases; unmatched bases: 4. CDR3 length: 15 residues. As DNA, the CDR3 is TGCGCCAGCAGCCAAGCCTCACAGGGGACCGGGGAGCTGTTTTTT. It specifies CASSQASQGTGELFF.

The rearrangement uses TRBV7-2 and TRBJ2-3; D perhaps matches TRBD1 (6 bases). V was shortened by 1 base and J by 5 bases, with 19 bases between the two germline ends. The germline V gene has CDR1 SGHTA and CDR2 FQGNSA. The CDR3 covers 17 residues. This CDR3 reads CASSLVGDTDMVDTQYF. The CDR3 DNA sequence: TGTGCCAGCAGCTTAGTCGGGGACACCGATATGGTAGATACGCAGTATTTT.

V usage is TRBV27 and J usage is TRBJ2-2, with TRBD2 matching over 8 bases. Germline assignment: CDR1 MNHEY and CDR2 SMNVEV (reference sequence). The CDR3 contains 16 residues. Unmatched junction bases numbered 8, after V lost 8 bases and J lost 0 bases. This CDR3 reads CASSPGTRANTGELFF. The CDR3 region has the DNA TGTGCCAGCTCCCCAGGGACTAGGGCGAACACCGGGGAGCTGTTTTTT.

This CDR3 is CASSKDPGPELGTQYF. CDR3 in DNA: TGTGCCAGCAGCAAAGACCCCGGGCCTGAGCTGGGTACGCAGTATTTT. The chain couples TRBV7-3 to TRBJ2-3; D unclear. V was shortened by 5 bases and J by 8 bases, with 23 bases between the two germline ends. In germline, CDR1 is SGHTA, CDR2 FQGTGA. This CDR3 contains 16 residues.

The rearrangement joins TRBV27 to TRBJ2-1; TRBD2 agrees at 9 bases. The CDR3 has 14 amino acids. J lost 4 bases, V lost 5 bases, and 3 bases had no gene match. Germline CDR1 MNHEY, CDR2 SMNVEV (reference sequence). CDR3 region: CASSASGAYNEQFF. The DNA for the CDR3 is TGTGCCAGCAGTGCTAGCGGGGCGTACAATGAGCAGTTCTTC.

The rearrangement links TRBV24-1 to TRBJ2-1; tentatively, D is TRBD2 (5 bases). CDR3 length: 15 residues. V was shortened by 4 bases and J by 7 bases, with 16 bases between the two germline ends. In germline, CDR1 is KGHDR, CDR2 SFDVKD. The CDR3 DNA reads TGTGCCACCAGTGAAACAGCGGTGGCCGGGAATGAGCAGTTCTTC. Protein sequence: CATSETAVAGNEQFF.

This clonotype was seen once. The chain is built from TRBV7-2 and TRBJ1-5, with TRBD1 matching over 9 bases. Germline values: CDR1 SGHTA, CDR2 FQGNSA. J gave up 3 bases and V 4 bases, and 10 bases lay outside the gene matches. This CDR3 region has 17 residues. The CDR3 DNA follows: TGTGCCAGCAGCTCAGATCCGGGACAGGGTCTCAATCAGCCCCAGCATTTT. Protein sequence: CASSSDPGQGLNQPQHF.

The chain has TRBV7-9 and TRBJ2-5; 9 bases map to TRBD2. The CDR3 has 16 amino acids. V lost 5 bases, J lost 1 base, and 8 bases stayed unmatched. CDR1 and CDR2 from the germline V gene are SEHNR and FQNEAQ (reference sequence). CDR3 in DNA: TGTGCCAGCAGCCTTAGCGGGGGATCCTTCCAAGAGACCCAGTACTTC. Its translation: CASSLSGGSFQETQYF.

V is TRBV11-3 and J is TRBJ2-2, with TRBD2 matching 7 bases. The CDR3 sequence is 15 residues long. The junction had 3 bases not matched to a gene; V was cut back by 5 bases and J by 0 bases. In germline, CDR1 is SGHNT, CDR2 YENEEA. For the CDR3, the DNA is TGTGCCAGCAGCCACGGGGGGTCGAACACCGGGGAGCTGTTTTTT. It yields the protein CASSHGGSNTGELFF.

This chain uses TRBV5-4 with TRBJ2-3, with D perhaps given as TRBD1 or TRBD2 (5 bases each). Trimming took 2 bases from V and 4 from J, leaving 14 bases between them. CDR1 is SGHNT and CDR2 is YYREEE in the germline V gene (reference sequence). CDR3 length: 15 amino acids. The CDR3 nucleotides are TGTGCCAGCAGCTTCCGGGACCTTTTCCCAGATACGCAGTATTTT. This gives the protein CASSFRDLFPDTQYF.

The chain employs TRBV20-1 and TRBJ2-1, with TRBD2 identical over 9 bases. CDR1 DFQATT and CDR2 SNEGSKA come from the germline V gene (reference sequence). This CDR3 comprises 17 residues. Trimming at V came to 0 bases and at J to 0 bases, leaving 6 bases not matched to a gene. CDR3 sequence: CSARESRTSVSYNEQFF. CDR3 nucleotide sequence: TGCAGTGCTAGAGAGAGTAGGACTAGCGTCTCCTACAATGAGCAGTTCTTC.

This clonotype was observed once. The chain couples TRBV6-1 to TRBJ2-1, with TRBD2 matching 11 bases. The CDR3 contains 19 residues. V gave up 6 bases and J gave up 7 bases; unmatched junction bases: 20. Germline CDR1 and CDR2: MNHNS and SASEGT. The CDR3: CASSREGPSGRSGGNEQFF. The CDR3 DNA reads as TGTGCCAGCAGCAGGGAGGGGCCTAGCGGGAGGTCCGGGGGGAATGAGCAGTTCTTC.

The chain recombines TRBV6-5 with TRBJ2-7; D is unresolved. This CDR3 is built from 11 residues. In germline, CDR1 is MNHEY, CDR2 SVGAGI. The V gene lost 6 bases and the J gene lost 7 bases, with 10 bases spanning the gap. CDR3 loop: CASRTGLEQYF. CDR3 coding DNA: TGTGCCAGCAGGACCGGCTTGGAGCAGTACTTC.

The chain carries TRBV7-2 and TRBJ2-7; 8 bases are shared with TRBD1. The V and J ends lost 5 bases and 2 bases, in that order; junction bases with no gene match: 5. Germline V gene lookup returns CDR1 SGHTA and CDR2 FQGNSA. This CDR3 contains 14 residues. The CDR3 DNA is TGTGCCAGCAGCGAAGCAGGGGGCGCCTACGAGCAGTACTTC. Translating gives CASSEAGGAYEQYF.

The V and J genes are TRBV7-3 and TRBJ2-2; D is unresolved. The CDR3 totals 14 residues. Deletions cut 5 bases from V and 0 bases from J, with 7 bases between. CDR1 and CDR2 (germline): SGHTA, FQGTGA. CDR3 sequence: CASSEGTNTGELFF. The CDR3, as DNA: TGTGCCAGCAGCGAAGGGACGAACACCGGGGAGCTGTTTTTT.

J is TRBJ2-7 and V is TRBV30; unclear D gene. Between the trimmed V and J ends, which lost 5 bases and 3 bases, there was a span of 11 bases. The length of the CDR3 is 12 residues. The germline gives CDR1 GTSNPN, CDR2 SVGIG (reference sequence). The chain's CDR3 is CAWGDTDYEQYF. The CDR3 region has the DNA TGTGCCTGGGGGGATACGGACTACGAGCAGTACTTC.

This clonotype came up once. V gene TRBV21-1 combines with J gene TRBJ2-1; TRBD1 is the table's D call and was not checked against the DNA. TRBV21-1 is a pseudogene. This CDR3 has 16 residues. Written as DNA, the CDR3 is TGTGCCAGCAGCAAAGCTCGGGGGAAACTTTACAATGAGCAGTTCTTC. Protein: CASSKARGKLYNEQFF.